Listed below are T cell receptor beta chains from one sample, sequenced in a study of blood T cell repertoires in COVID-19. Here immunoSEQ multiplex PCR was the method, and the copy in TCRdb shows in-frame clones only, minus some. The sample has around 50,000 clones; 70% to 80% are singletons. Sequencing used PBMCs or T cells enriched from blood (not recorded which). The receptor set was obtained from a woman in her fifties or sixties with acute COVID-19. CDR3s include the opening cysteine and the closing phenylalanine or tryptophan. The D gene is left open where the match is weak. Only part of the rows carry a size: once, few, many, or a class if the clone is expanded.

CDR3,DNA,D,J,size,V
CASSPALGTGVSYEQYF,TGTGCCAGCTCACCGGCACTAGGGACGGGAGTGTCCTACGAGCAGTACTTC,.,TRBJ2-7,.,TRBV18
CASSYSRDRNSPLHF,TGTGCCAGCAGTTACTCCCGGGACAGGAATTCACCCCTCCACTTT,TRBD1,TRBJ1-6,once,TRBV6-5
CASSMTGRVGSEQYF,TGTGCCAGCAGCATGACGGGAAGGGTGGGCTCCGAGCAGTACTTC,.,TRBJ2-7,few,TRBV5-6
CASSREGGENTIYF,TGCGCCAGCAGCCGGGAGGGGGGCGAAAACACCATATATTTT,.,TRBJ1-3,.,TRBV5-1
CASSELQGDTEAFF,TGTGCCAGCAGTGAACTCCAGGGCGACACTGAAGCTTTCTTT,.,TRBJ1-1,.,TRBV6-1
CASSVRQGTGTEAFF,TGCGCCAGCAGCGTAAGACAGGGTACAGGGACTGAAGCTTTCTTT,TRBD1,TRBJ1-1,.,TRBV5-1
CASSSGLGVAGVKYF,TGTGCCAGCAGCTCCGGACTGGGGGTAGCGGGGGTCAAGTATTTT,TRBD2,TRBJ2-3,.,TRBV5-6
CASSVGLAGVRYEGQYF,TGTGCCAGCAGCGTAGGGCTAGCGGGGGTCCGCTACGAGGGGCAGTACTTC,TRBD2,TRBJ2-7,few,TRBV9
CASRLNTEAFF,TGTGCCAGCAGACTTAACACTGAAGCTTTCTTT,.,TRBJ1-1,.,TRBV11-3
CASSPQVKRSGYTF,TGTGCCAGCAGCCCACAGGTCAAGAGGAGTGGCTACACCTTC,.,TRBJ1-2,.,TRBV28
CGIGQENTEAFF,TGTGGGATTGGGCAGGAAAACACTGAAGCTTTCTTT,.,TRBJ1-1,.,TRBV5-4
CATSLYTQYF,TGTGCCACCAGCCTATATACGCAGTATTTT,.,TRBJ2-3,.,TRBV6-5
CASSEYRAGRLAEAFF,TGTGCCAGCAGTGAATATCGGGCAGGGAGGCTGGCTGAAGCTTTCTTT,.,TRBJ1-1,.,TRBV25-1
CATGNRDRAGNTIYF,TGTGCCACAGGAAACCGGGACAGGGCAGGAAACACCATATATTTT,TRBD1,TRBJ1-3,.,TRBV10-3
CASSLDGTSTYEQYF,TGCGCCAGCAGCTTGGACGGGACTTCTACCTACGAGCAGTACTTC,.,TRBJ2-7,.,TRBV5-1
CASSTHRGPTRTDTQYF,TGTGCCAGTAGTACCCACAGGGGACCTACCCGCACAGATACGCAGTATTTT,TRBD1,TRBJ2-3,.,TRBV19
CASETGGRNTEAFF,TGCGCCAGCGAAACAGGGGGAAGGAACACTGAAGCTTTCTTT,TRBD1,TRBJ1-1,once,TRBV5-1
CASSVQGARQETQYF,TGCGCCAGCAGCGTGCAGGGGGCCCGCCAAGAGACCCAGTACTTC,TRBD1,TRBJ2-5,.,TRBV5-1
CASSSTSLSTDTQYF,TGTGCTAGCAGCTCCACTAGCCTGAGCACAGATACGCAGTATTTT,.,TRBJ2-3,.,TRBV7-7
CASSQRRYGYTF,TGTGCCAGCAGTCAAAGGAGGTATGGCTACACCTTC,.,TRBJ1-2,.,TRBV12-3/TRBV12-4
CASRKTGANTEAFF,TGTGCCAGCAGGAAAACAGGGGCGAACACTGAAGCTTTCTTT,TRBD1,TRBJ1-1,.,TRBV6-5
CAISRGEPLNEQFF,TGTGCCATCTCCAGGGGTGAACCTTTAAATGAGCAGTTCTTC,.,TRBJ2-1,.,TRBV6-5
CSVGHTGELFF,TGCAGCGTTGGGCACACCGGGGAGCTGTTTTTT,.,TRBJ2-2,few,TRBV29-1
CASSADRGRPGELFF,TGCGCCAGCAGCGCCGACAGGGGGCGTCCCGGGGAGCTGTTTTTT,TRBD1,TRBJ2-2,.,TRBV5-1
CASSDNRVNQPQHF,TGTGCCAGCAGTGACAACAGGGTGAATCAGCCCCAGCATTTT,.,TRBJ1-5,.,TRBV6-1
CAWSKFEGYEQYF,TGTGCCTGGAGTAAGTTTGAGGGCTACGAGCAGTACTTC,.,TRBJ2-7,.,TRBV30
CASRGGLFEAFF,TGTGCCAGCAGGGGGGGGCTCTTTGAAGCTTTCTTT,.,TRBJ1-1,.,TRBV27
CASSSLGETQYF,TGTGCCAGTAGTTCTCTAGGCGAGACCCAGTACTTC,.,TRBJ2-5,.,TRBV19
CSVAGGTGGAEAFF,TGCAGCGTTGCGGGAGGGACAGGGGGCGCTGAAGCTTTCTTT,TRBD1,TRBJ1-1,.,TRBV29-1
CASRPGVSQPQHF,TGTGCCAGCAGACCAGGGGTTTCTCAGCCCCAGCATTTT,.,TRBJ1-5,.,TRBV12-3/TRBV12-4
CASSLAGSTDTQYF,TGTGCCAGCTCGTTAGCGGGAAGCACAGATACGCAGTATTTT,TRBD2,TRBJ2-3,.,TRBV18